The entry below describes one T cell receptor (beta chain). The data are from a study of blood T cell repertoires in COVID-19. On the study more broadly: Samples of COVID-19 (acute and convalescent) were obtained from the United States, Italy and Spain. Nucleic acid was either cDNA or gDNA, and it came from T cells, B-cell-depleted T cells, or PBMCs.

V dropped 4 bases and J dropped 4; count of bases not matched to a gene: 10. The germline CDR1 and CDR2 sequences are MNHEY and SVGAGI. CDR3 size: 16 residues. Study processing details: Counts of nucleated cells, estimated from reference gene primer amplification, were obtained. Clones were sequenced by immunoSEQ multiplex PCR, and TCRdb holds only the in-frame ones, with some missing. The V and J calls and the clone size are those of that table, but D and trimming were determined from the DNA. This table holds over 150,000 clones, around 80% found once. Followed over time, Seattle patients had been enrolled while infection was active.

Specimen: peripheral blood. The V call is TRBV6-5, the J call TRBJ1-5; 7 bases align to TRBD1. The clonotype was recovered from a woman in her 40s with COVID-19, enrolled during active disease. The CDR3 DNA follows: TGTGCCAGCAGTTTCCAGGGGGTCGGGGTTAATCAGCCCCAGCATTTT. Translated: CASSFQGVGVNQPQHF.